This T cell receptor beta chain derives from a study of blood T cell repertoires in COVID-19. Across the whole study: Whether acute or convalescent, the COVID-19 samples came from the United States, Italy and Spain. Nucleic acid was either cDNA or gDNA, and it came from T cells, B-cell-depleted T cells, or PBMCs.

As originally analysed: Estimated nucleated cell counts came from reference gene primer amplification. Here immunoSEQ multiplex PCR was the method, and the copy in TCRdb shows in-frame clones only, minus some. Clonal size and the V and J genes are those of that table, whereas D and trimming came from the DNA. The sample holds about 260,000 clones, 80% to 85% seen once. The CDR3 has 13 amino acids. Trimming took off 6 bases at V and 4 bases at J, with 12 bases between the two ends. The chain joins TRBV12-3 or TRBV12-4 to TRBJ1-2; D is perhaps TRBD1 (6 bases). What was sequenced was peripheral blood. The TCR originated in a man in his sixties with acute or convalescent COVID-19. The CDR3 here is CASSYGQSYGYTF. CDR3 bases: TGTGCCAGCAGCTACGGACAGAGCTATGGCTACACCTTC.